The source of this T cell receptor (beta chain) is a study of untreated major depressive disorder. Sequencing was performed with immunoSEQ multiplex PCR; in TCRdb, only in-frame clones are kept and a portion is missing. The table has nearly 20,000 clones, roughly 84% seen once; the top ten hold about 0.8%. The sequencing input was CD4+ T cells from PBMCs. This sequence originates from a woman in her thirties in good health.

This CDR3 is CASSPPYAPGRQHF. The CDR3 DNA follows: TGTGCCAGCTCACCACCTTACGCTCCCGGTAGGCAGCATTTT. The chain couples TRBV18 to TRBJ1-5; D gene unclear. V was trimmed by 0 bases and J by 13 bases, leaving 16 bases between them. This CDR3 region has 14 residues. CDR1 is KGHSH and CDR2 is LQKENI in the germline V gene. Drawing the rest from reference TRBV18 and TRBJ1-5, the complete variable domain is NAGVMQNPRHLVRRRGQEARLRCSPMKGHSHVYWYRQLPEEGLKFMVYLQKENIIDESGMPKERFSAEFPKEGPSILRIQQVVRGDSAAYFCASSPPYAPGRQHFGDGTRLSIL.